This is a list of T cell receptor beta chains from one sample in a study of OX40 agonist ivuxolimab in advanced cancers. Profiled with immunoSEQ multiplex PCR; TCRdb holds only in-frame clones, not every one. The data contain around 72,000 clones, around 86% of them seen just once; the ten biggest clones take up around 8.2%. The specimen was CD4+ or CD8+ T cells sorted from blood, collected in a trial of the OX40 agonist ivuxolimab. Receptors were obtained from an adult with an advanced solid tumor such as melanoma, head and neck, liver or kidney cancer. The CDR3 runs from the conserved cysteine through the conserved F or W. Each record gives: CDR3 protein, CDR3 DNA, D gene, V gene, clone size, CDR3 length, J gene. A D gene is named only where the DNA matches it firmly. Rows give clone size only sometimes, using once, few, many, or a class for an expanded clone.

CASSLGSTGDHSPLHF,TGCGCCAGCAGCTTGGGTAGTACAGGGGATCATTCACCCCTCCACTTT,TRBD1,TRBV5-1,NA,16,TRBJ1-6
CASRENTEAFF,TGTGCCAGCAGGGAGAACACTGAAGCTTTCTTT,NA,TRBV6-1,NA,11,TRBJ1-1
CASSPAGYGRNSPLHF,TGTGCCAGCAGCCCCGCCGGATACGGCCGAAATTCACCCCTCCACTTT,NA,TRBV7-2,once,16,TRBJ1-6
CSAGGYDEQYF,TGCAGTGCCGGGGGGTATGACGAGCAGTACTTC,TRBD2,TRBV20-1,NA,11,TRBJ2-7
CASSLIIRGGRDTQYF,TGTGCCAGCAGCTTAATAATACGGGGAGGGCGAGATACGCAGTATTTT,TRBD2,TRBV7-2,NA,16,TRBJ2-3
CASSLVEGTDTQYF,TGTGCCAGCAGCTTAGTGGAGGGAACAGATACGCAGTATTTT,NA,TRBV11-3,NA,14,TRBJ2-3
CASSLGFPGTEAFF,TGTGCCAGCAGTTTGGGGTTTCCGGGCACTGAAGCTTTCTTT,NA,TRBV28,NA,14,TRBJ1-1
CAWTSGTGANVLTF,TGTGCCTGGACTTCAGGGACTGGGGCCAACGTCCTGACTTTC,NA,TRBV30,NA,14,TRBJ2-6
CAWSGRFYNEQFF,TGTGCCTGGAGTGGACGGTTCTACAATGAGCAGTTCTTC,NA,TRBV30,NA,13,TRBJ2-1
CASSTDGEVEETQYF,TGTGCCAGCAGTACTGATGGGGAGGTTGAAGAGACCCAGTACTTC,NA,TRBV6-6,NA,15,TRBJ2-5
CASSVTPLQETQYF,TGTGCCAGCAGCGTTACCCCACTCCAAGAGACCCAGTACTTC,NA,TRBV9,NA,14,TRBJ2-5
CASSLSLAGPDTQYF,TGCGCCAGCAGCTTGAGTCTAGCAGGTCCAGATACGCAGTATTTT,NA,TRBV5-1,few,15,TRBJ2-3
CASSISGLTEAFF,TGTGCCAGTAGTATTTCGGGCCTCACTGAAGCTTTCTTT,NA,TRBV19,NA,13,TRBJ1-1
CASSSQQGTGELFF,TGTGCCAGCAGCTCTCAACAGGGGACCGGGGAGCTGTTTTTT,TRBD1,TRBV7-3,NA,14,TRBJ2-2
CASSLRQTNEKLFF,TGCGCCAGCAGCTTACGACAGACTAATGAAAAACTGTTTTTT,NA,TRBV5-1,once,14,TRBJ1-4
CASSEWGEDGYTF,TGTGCCAGCTCGGAATGGGGGGAGGATGGCTACACCTTC,NA,TRBV6-5,NA,13,TRBJ1-2
CSVGRMYTEAFF,TGCAGCGTTGGCAGGATGTACACTGAAGCTTTCTTT,NA,TRBV29-1,NA,12,TRBJ1-1
CASSLRLAGGGADTQYF,TGTGCCAGCAGCCTACGACTAGCGGGGGGTGGTGCAGATACGCAGTATTTT,TRBD2,TRBV7-8,once,17,TRBJ2-3
CASSRREGLTDTQYF,TGTGCCAGCTCACGGCGGGAGGGCCTAACAGATACGCAGTATTTT,TRBD2,TRBV18,NA,15,TRBJ2-3
CAISESGRGTDTQYF,TGTGCCATCAGTGAGTCCGGTAGGGGGACAGATACGCAGTATTTT,NA,TRBV10-3,NA,15,TRBJ2-3
CATSREGTEAFF,TGTGCCACCAGCAGAGAAGGGACTGAAGCTTTCTTT,NA,TRBV15,NA,12,TRBJ1-1
CASSPATGLREQYF,TGTGCCAGCAGCCCTGCGACAGGGCTTCGCGAGCAGTACTTC,TRBD1,TRBV7-2,NA,14,TRBJ2-7
CASAPGIPGDSYEQYF,TGTGCCAGCGCCCCAGGGATTCCAGGGGACTCCTACGAGCAGTACTTC,NA,TRBV5-5,NA,16,TRBJ2-7
CASSSGTVGDTIYF,TGTGCCAGCAGTTCCGGGACCGTAGGTGACACCATATATTTT,NA,TRBV28,NA,14,TRBJ1-3
CASSPGRVNQPQHF,TGTGCCAGCTCACCAGGCAGGGTGAATCAGCCCCAGCATTTT,NA,TRBV18,NA,14,TRBJ1-5
CASRAGTVSYEQYF,TGTGCCAGCAGGGCCGGGACAGTCTCCTACGAGCAGTACTTC,TRBD1,TRBV5-4,NA,14,TRBJ2-7
CASSLNAPSSGGYQETQYF,TGTGCCAGCAGCTTAAATGCCCCCTCTAGCGGGGGATACCAAGAGACCCAGTACTTC,TRBD2,TRBV7-3,NA,19,TRBJ2-5
CASSQLRGAEETQYF,TGTGCCAGCTCACAACTCCGAGGGGCGGAAGAGACCCAGTACTTC,NA,TRBV18,NA,15,TRBJ2-5
CASSYSTALGTQYF,TGTGCCAGCAGTTACTCAACGGCACTGGGTACGCAGTATTTT,NA,TRBV6-5,NA,14,TRBJ2-3
CASSLRGVPPSTGELFF,TGTGCCAGCAGCTTACGAGGGGTCCCTCCTTCCACCGGGGAGCTGTTTTTT,NA,TRBV5-5,NA,17,TRBJ2-2
CASSLAQRGQGADTQYF,TGTGCCAGCAGCTTGGCCCAGCGCGGCCAGGGTGCAGATACGCAGTATTTT,NA,TRBV5-4,NA,17,TRBJ2-3
CASSLAFITGSGYTF,TGCGCCAGCAGCTTGGCCTTTATTACAGGATCTGGCTACACCTTC,NA,TRBV5-1,NA,15,TRBJ1-2
CSVEEGDTIYF,TGCAGCGTTGAAGAAGGGGACACCATATATTTT,NA,TRBV29-1,NA,11,TRBJ1-3
CASSQTGVVEKLFF,TGTGCCAGTAGTCAGACAGGGGTCGTCGAAAAACTGTTTTTT,TRBD1,TRBV19,NA,14,TRBJ1-4
CAISEVPDSPLHF,TGTGCCATCTCGGAGGTGCCAGATTCACCCCTCCACTTT,NA,TRBV10-3,once,13,TRBJ1-6
CASSFGGTEKLFF,TGTGCCAGCAGTTTCGGAGGGACTGAAAAACTGTTTTTT,NA,TRBV28,NA,13,TRBJ1-4